The 26 T cell receptor beta chains below were found in one sample sequenced in a study of cytomegalovirus exposure and HLA in healthy donors. Vbeta (60) and Jbeta (13) primers were used in the PCR. Sequencing used immunoSEQ multiplex PCR; TCRdb keeps in-frame clones, though not all of them. The table records around 99,000 clones, about 80% of them present only once. Material: PBMCs. Receptors were obtained from a woman between 50 and 59 years old in good health and CMV-seropositive.

This clone was detected only once. The CDR3 is CASRDGTGIETQYF. In DNA, the CDR3 is TGTGCCAGCAGGGACGGGACAGGGATAGAGACCCAGTACTTC. The chain links TRBV27 to TRBJ2-5; 9 bases align to TRBD1. The CDR3 is 14 residues long. After removal of 6 bases from V and 4 bases from J, the junction contained 6 bases not matched to a gene. CDR1 MNHEY and CDR2 SMNVEV come from the germline V gene (reference sequence).

This clone has only one observation. This chain's CDR3 is CASSSGLAGGQETQYF. The CDR3 DNA reads as TGCGCCAGCAGCTCTGGACTAGCGGGAGGTCAAGAGACCCAGTACTTC. The rearrangement links TRBV5-1 to TRBJ2-5; 14 nucleotides align to TRBD2. The germline V gene encodes CDR1 SGHRS and CDR2 YFSETQ. V lost 3 bases, J lost 2 bases, and 3 bases stayed unmatched. This CDR3 has 16 residues.

V gene TRBV29-1 combines with J gene TRBJ1-5, with unresolved D. The germline V gene encodes CDR1 SQVTM and CDR2 ANQGSEA. The V end lost 6 bases, the J end lost 5 bases, and 11 bases lay between the germline ends. The CDR3 contains 12 residues. DNA for the CDR3: TGCAGCGTCAAAGAGGGAGATCAGCCCCAGCATTTT. Its protein product is CSVKEGDQPQHF.

The genes are TRBV6-4 and TRBJ1-5; a possible D gene is TRBD1 (6 bases). Trimming stripped 11 bases from V and 1 base from J, with 15 bases between. Looked up from germline, CDR1 is MRHNA and CDR2 is SNTAGT. The CDR3 has 14 residues. Written as DNA, the CDR3 is TGTGCCTGCGCAGGACAGCCGAGCAATCAGCCCCAGCATTTT. Its translation: CACAGQPSNQPQHF.

The genes are TRBV9 and TRBJ2-3; the match to TRBD2 covers 12 bases. CDR1 is SGDLS, CDR2 YYNGEE, per germline. The CDR3 consists of 17 residues. The V gene end was trimmed by 4 bases and the J gene end by 0 bases; junction bases not matched to a gene: 6. The DNA of the CDR3 is TGTGCCAGCAGCCCTAGCGGGGGGGCGGGTAGCACAGATACGCAGTATTTT. Translation gives CASSPSGGAGSTDTQYF.

This chain connects TRBV7-3 to TRBJ2-1; TRBD2 matches 13 bases. V dropped 3 bases and J dropped 8; count of bases not matched to a gene: 4. The V gene's germline CDR1 is SGHTA and CDR2 FQGTGA. The CDR3 extends over 15 amino acids. Here the CDR3 DNA reads TGTGCCAGCAGCTTTACTAGCGGGGGGGCCGATGAGCAGTTCTTC. Translating gives CASSFTSGGADEQFF. The full variable domain, its missing parts supplied by reference TRBV7-3 and TRBJ2-1, is GAGVSQTPSNKVTEKGKYVELRCDPISGHTALYWYRQSLGQGPEFLIYFQGTGAADDSGLPNDRFFAVRPEGSVSTLKIQRTERGDSAVYLCASSFTSGGADEQFFGPGTRLTVL.

The chain joins TRBV4-1 to TRBJ1-3, with TRBD1 matching over 8 bases. CDR3 length: 15 residues. With V trimmed by 3 bases and J by 3 bases, 4 bases remained unmatched. CDR1 and CDR2 (germline): MGHRA, YSYEKL. This CDR3 reads CASSHSQGGGNTIYF. The CDR3 DNA sequence: TGCGCCAGCAGCCACTCACAGGGGGGTGGAAACACCATATATTTT.

The CDR3 here is CASSQQSAGERSYEQYF. CDR3 coding DNA: TGCGCCAGCAGCCAGCAATCGGCAGGGGAGAGATCTTACGAGCAGTACTTC. The chain carries TRBV4-3 and TRBJ2-7; a weak D match, TRBD1 (6 bases). With 3 bases removed from V and 4 bases from J, the gap between germline ends came to 22 bases. CDR1 and CDR2 from the germline V gene are LGHNA and YSLEER. This CDR3 is 17 amino acids long.

CDR3 DNA sequence: TGCAGCGCCAGGGACAGGGGGTTCGCAGATACGCAGTATTTT. Protein: CSARDRGFADTQYF. V gene TRBV29-1 combines with J gene TRBJ2-3; 11 nucleotides line up with TRBD1. Per germline, CDR1 SQVTM and CDR2 ANQGSEA. This CDR3 comprises 14 residues. Trimming cost V 7 bases and J 4 bases; bases outside gene matches: 7.

The chain recombines TRBV5-8 with TRBJ2-1; D perhaps matches TRBD1 (6 bases). Trimming pared 3 bases from V and 7 bases from J, leaving 14 bases between. The length of the CDR3 is 14 residues. CDR1 is SGHTS, CDR2 YDEGEE, per germline. In DNA, the CDR3 is TGTGCCAGCAGCTCCCTGGACAGTACTAATGAGCAGTTCTTC. This sequence encodes CASSSLDSTNEQFF.

This clone turned up a few times. J is TRBJ1-2 and V is TRBV6-1, with a weak D call TRBD1 (6 bases). Per germline, CDR1 MNHNS and CDR2 SASEGT. V was pared by 6 bases and J by 7 bases, with 15 bases between. The CDR3 is 13 residues long. Here the CDR3 DNA reads TGTGCCAGCAGGGCTCCGAGGGGGGGTGGCTACACCTTC. Residues: CASRAPRGGGYTF.

This rearrangement joins TRBV11-1 to TRBJ2-7; 12 bases align to TRBD2. Germline CDR1 SGHAT, CDR2 FQDESV (reference sequence). CDR3 size: 15 residues. J lost 2 bases, V lost 6 bases, and 5 bases had no gene match. CDR3 sequence reads: CASRPGTSGPYEQYF. The CDR3 nucleotides read TGTGCCAGCAGACCCGGGACTAGCGGGCCCTACGAGCAGTACTTC.

The chain couples TRBV7-2 to TRBJ1-3; TRBD1 matches 12 bases. The junction had 5 bases not matched to a gene; V was cut back by 5 bases and J by 3 bases. This CDR3 is built from 16 residues. CDR1 SGHTA and CDR2 FQGNSA come from the germline V gene. This CDR3 reads CASSTGTGGGGNTIYF. The DNA of the CDR3 is TGTGCCAGCAGCACCGGGACAGGGGGCGGTGGAAACACCATATATTTT.

A few counts support this clone. This chain connects TRBV6-6 to TRBJ1-2; the D gene is possibly TRBD1 (6 bases). Per the germline V gene, CDR1 is MNHNY and CDR2 is SVGAGI (reference sequence). The CDR3 length is 14 residues. The V end was cut by 2 bases, the J end by 8 bases, with 15 bases between. The CDR3 spells CASSYGGGTRGYTF. The CDR3 DNA sequence: TGTGCCAGCAGTTACGGCGGGGGCACTAGAGGCTACACCTTC.

The chain joins TRBV7-9 to TRBJ2-3, with 8 nucleotides matching TRBD2. V lost 7 bases to trimming and J lost 2 bases; unmatched junction nucleotides: 8. The CDR3 has 15 amino acids. The germline gives CDR1 SEHNR, CDR2 FQNEAQ (reference sequence). CDR3: CASNPGGGITDTQYF. DNA of the CDR3: TGTGCCAGCAACCCCGGGGGGGGGATCACAGATACGCAGTATTTT.

V usage is TRBV2 and J usage is TRBJ2-7; 8 nucleotides align to TRBD1. There are 14 residues in the CDR3. Germline V CDR1 and CDR2: SNHLY, FYNNEI. Trimming at V came to 6 bases and at J to 7 bases, leaving 11 bases not matched to a gene. CDR3 DNA sequence: TGTGCCAGCAGGCAGAGGCAGGGGGCGAGGGAGCAGTACTTC. It yields the protein CASRQRQGAREQYF.

J is TRBJ2-7 and V is TRBV13; 8 positions match TRBD1. The CDR3 is made up of 13 amino acids. The germline V gene has CDR1 PRHDT and CDR2 FYEKMQ (reference sequence). Trimming at V came to 6 bases and at J to 1 base, leaving 2 bases not matched to a gene. CDR3 nucleotide sequence: TGTGCCAGCAGTTACAGGGGGTCCTACGAGCAGTACTTC. It specifies CASSYRGSYEQYF.

The DNA of the CDR3 is TGTGCAAGTCGCTCCACATCCGGGACAGGCAACACAGATACGCAGTATTTT. Translation: CASRSTSGTGNTDTQYF. The V call is TRBV12-2, the J call TRBJ2-3; the tabulated D call, TRBD1, remains unverified against the DNA. TRBV12-2 is a pseudogene segment. CDR3 length equals 17 residues.

The chain carries TRBV5-4 and TRBJ2-3; 11 nucleotides agree with TRBD1. CDR1 and CDR2 from the germline V gene are SGHNT and YYREEE (reference sequence). V was pared by 2 bases and J by 6 bases, with 2 bases of the junction left unmatched. CDR3 length: 14 amino acids. CDR3 amino acids: CASSLGTGGDTQYF. CDR3 DNA sequence: TGTGCCAGCAGCTTAGGGACAGGGGGGGATACGCAGTATTTT.

The genes are TRBV19 and TRBJ2-2; 8 nucleotides line up with TRBD2. Germline V CDR1 and CDR2: LNHDA, SQIVND (reference sequence). The CDR3 totals 15 residues. The J segment lost 6 bases and the V segment lost 3 bases, leaving 6 bases of the junction unmatched. CDR3 sequence (DNA): TGTGCCAGTAGTATTGCAGCGGGAGTCCCCGGGGAGCTGTTTTTT. It is translated as CASSIAAGVPGELFF.

The rearrangement uses TRBV7-2 and TRBJ2-3, with 7 bases that match TRBD1. V lost 2 bases and J lost 0; bases outside the gene matches: 2. CDR3 size: 15 residues. The germline V gene encodes CDR1 SGHTA and CDR2 FQGNSA. The CDR3 DNA sequence: TGTGCCAGCAGCTTAATAGGGGGCAGCACAGATACGCAGTATTTT. Protein: CASSLIGGSTDTQYF. The complete variable domain, with remaining parts taken from reference TRBV7-2 and TRBJ2-3, reads GAGVSQSPSNKVTEKGKDVELRCDPISGHTALYWYRQSLGQGLEFLIYFQGNSAPDKSGLPSDRFSAERTGGSVSTLTIQRTQQEDSAVYLCASSLIGGSTDTQYFGPGTRLTVL.

The V and J genes are TRBV6-5 and TRBJ2-3, with D perhaps TRBD2 (5 bases). The CDR3 is 13 residues long. The V gene lost 7 bases and the J gene lost 4 bases, with 12 bases spanning the gap. CDR1 MNHEY and CDR2 SVGAGI come from the germline V gene. As DNA, the CDR3 is TGTGCCAGCACCCTTCCCGGGGCAGATACGCAGTATTTT. It translates to CASTLPGADTQYF.

This rearrangement joins TRBV18 to TRBJ1-2; 11 positions match TRBD1. CDR1 is KGHSH and CDR2 is LQKENI in the germline V gene. V gave up 4 bases and J gave up 2 bases; unmatched junction bases: 3. CDR3 length equals 15 residues. The CDR3 sequence is CASSRGQGVNYGYTF. In nucleotides, the CDR3 is TGTGCCAGCTCACGGGGACAGGGGGTGAACTATGGCTACACCTTC.

V gene TRBV19 combines with J gene TRBJ2-7; 8 nucleotides agree with TRBD1. V trimming: 3 bases; J trimming: 7 bases; junction bases outside the gene matches: 14. The CDR3 runs to 16 residues. Germline loops: CDR1 LNHDA, CDR2 SQIVND (reference sequence). The CDR3 nucleotides read TGTGCCAGTAGTATCAACCATCAGGGGGCGCCGGGAGAGCAGTACTTC. Protein product: CASSINHQGAPGEQYF.

This chain joins TRBV6-5 and TRBJ1-4; perhaps TRBD1 as D (6 bases). This CDR3 region has 16 residues. Per germline, CDR1 MNHEY and CDR2 SVGAGI. The V gene lost 4 bases and the J gene lost 3 bases, with 15 bases spanning the gap. The CDR3 DNA reads TGTGCCAGCAGTTTAACAGGGTTGAAGCCTAATGAAAAACTGTTTTTT. Translation gives CASSLTGLKPNEKLFF.

The rearrangement uses TRBV19 and TRBJ1-4; D is undetermined. V lost 6 bases and J 0 bases, leaving 8 bases between the germline ends. This CDR3 is 14 amino acids long. Germline CDR1 reads LNHDA; CDR2 reads SQIVND (reference sequence). As DNA, the CDR3 is TGTGCCAGTAGCACCCCAGCAACTAATGAAAAACTGTTTTTT. Amino acid sequence: CASSTPATNEKLFF.